The rows below give T cell receptor beta chains drawn from one sample of a study of Tregs in tolerant kidney transplant recipients. Profiled with immunoSEQ multiplex PCR; TCRdb holds only in-frame clones, not every one. The sample yields about 240,000 clones, 65% to 85% seen once. Sequencing input: CD4+ T cells from blood. Receptors were obtained from a human donor in good health. Both conserved end residues are part of each CDR3. The D gene is left open where the match is weak. Clone size appears in some rows only: once, few, many, or a class for an expanded clone.

D gene: NA; clone size: NA; V gene: TRBV4-2; J gene: TRBJ2-2; CDR3 DNA: TGTGCCAGCAGCCGGGGAGGGGAGCTGTTTTTT; CDR3 protein: CASSRGGELFF
D gene: TRBD1; clone size: NA; V gene: TRBV7-9; J gene: TRBJ2-7; CDR3 DNA: TGTGCCAGCAGCGTCCCCGGGACAGGGGTCGAGCAGTACTTC; CDR3 protein: CASSVPGTGVEQYF
D gene: NA; clone size: once; V gene: TRBV5-5; J gene: TRBJ2-1; CDR3 DNA: TGTGCCAGCAGCCCCCGGGGGACAGTCTCCTACAATGAGCAGTTCTTC; CDR3 protein: CASSPRGTVSYNEQFF
D gene: NA; clone size: few; V gene: TRBV7-9; J gene: TRBJ1-3; CDR3 DNA: TGTGCCAGCAGCTTTGGTCGGGGCTCCGGAAACACCATATATTTT; CDR3 protein: CASSFGRGSGNTIYF
D gene: NA; clone size: NA; V gene: TRBV5-1; J gene: TRBJ1-1; CDR3 DNA: TGCGCCAGCAGGTCCCAGGGGAACACTGAAGCTTTCTTT; CDR3 protein: CASRSQGNTEAFF
D gene: NA; clone size: few; V gene: TRBV9; J gene: TRBJ2-2; CDR3 DNA: TGTGCCAGCAGTTTCGGGACTGGCACCGGGGAGCTGTTTTTT; CDR3 protein: CASSFGTGTGELFF
D gene: TRBD1; clone size: NA; V gene: TRBV29-1; J gene: TRBJ1-2; CDR3 DNA: TGCAGCGCGCACAGGGGGGAAGGCTACACCTTC; CDR3 protein: CSAHRGEGYTF
D gene: NA; clone size: NA; V gene: TRBV19; J gene: TRBJ1-2; CDR3 DNA: TGTGCCAGTAGTAGGGCCAACGGCTACACCTTC; CDR3 protein: CASSRANGYTF
D gene: NA; clone size: NA; V gene: TRBV9; J gene: TRBJ2-3; CDR3 DNA: TGTGCCAGCAGCGTAACGGGAGTGGATACGCAGTATTTT; CDR3 protein: CASSVTGVDTQYF
D gene: NA; clone size: NA; V gene: TRBV30; J gene: TRBJ1-5; CDR3 DNA: TGTGCCTGGAGTTCCGGGAGCAATCAGCCCCAGCATTTT; CDR3 protein: CAWSSGSNQPQHF
D gene: NA; clone size: NA; V gene: TRBV9; J gene: TRBJ2-1; CDR3 DNA: TGTGCCAGCAGCCGCCGGACCGACAACAATGAGCAGTTCTTC; CDR3 protein: CASSRRTDNNEQFF
D gene: NA; clone size: NA; V gene: TRBV19; J gene: TRBJ2-7; CDR3 DNA: TGTGCCAGTAGTATGGGCAGATCCTCCCACGAGCAGTACTTC; CDR3 protein: CASSMGRSSHEQYF
D gene: NA; clone size: NA; V gene: TRBV10-1; J gene: TRBJ2-7; CDR3 DNA: TGCGCCAGCAAACAGGGAGAGGTCGAGCAGTACTTC; CDR3 protein: CASKQGEVEQYF